A selection of T cell receptor beta chains follows, all from one sample in a study of T cell responses to AZD1222 COVID-19 vaccine. Assay: immunoSEQ multiplex PCR; the TCRdb copy retains only in-frame clones and omits some. The data contain about 93,000 clones, roughly nine tenths of them seen just once; the ten biggest clones take up roughly 2.4%. The sequences come from peripheral blood, collected 28 days after the second AZD1222 dose. These receptors came from an adult who received the AZD1222 COVID-19 vaccine. Each CDR3 is given with its conserved first and last residue. Each record gives: D gene, clone size, V gene, J gene, CDR3 protein, CDR3 DNA. D genes are given only for firm matches. Clone size is shown for a subset of rows, as once, few, many or a class of expanded clone.

>.|.|TRBV4-2|TRBJ2-1
CASSQDELKNNEQFF
TGTGCCAGCAGCCAAGATGAACTGAAGAACAATGAGCAGTTCTTC
>.|.|TRBV7-3|TRBJ1-1
CASSSTEGVTEAFF
TGTGCCAGCAGCTCAACAGAGGGAGTCACTGAAGCTTTCTTT
>.|.|TRBV7-2|TRBJ2-3
CASSSSGTTDTQYF
TGTGCCAGCAGCTCCTCCGGGACCACAGATACGCAGTATTTT
>TRBD1|.|TRBV19|TRBJ1-5
CASSNPRGTPYQPQHF
TGTGCCAGTAGTAACCCCAGGGGGACCCCATATCAGCCCCAGCATTTT
>.|.|TRBV27|TRBJ1-4
CASSFSRGTNEKLFF
TGTGCCAGCAGTTTTAGCAGAGGGACTAATGAAAAACTGTTTTTT
>.|once|TRBV5-1|TRBJ2-5
CASSLVGTRQETQYF
TGCGCCAGCAGCTTGGTCGGGACAAGACAAGAGACCCAGTACTTC
>.|.|TRBV18|TRBJ1-1
CASSPVQTNTEAFF
TGTGCCAGCTCACCTGTCCAAACGAACACTGAAGCTTTCTTT
>.|.|TRBV6-2/TRBV6-3|TRBJ1-5
CASSYEGRWSNQPQHF
TGTGCCAGCAGTTACGAGGGACGGTGGAGCAATCAGCCCCAGCATTTT
>.|.|TRBV18|TRBJ1-1
CASSPRARPEAFF
TGTGCCAGCTCACCCCGGGCCCGACCTGAAGCTTTCTTT
>TRBD2|.|TRBV27|TRBJ2-7
CASSPLAGAYEQYF
TGTGCCAGCAGCCCACTAGCGGGAGCCTACGAGCAGTACTTC
>.|.|TRBV4-3|TRBJ1-6
CASSQLRHINSPLHF
TGCGCCAGCAGCCAACTTCGACATATAAATTCACCCCTCCACTTT
>TRBD2|.|TRBV4-2|TRBJ2-7
CASSQTSSYEQYF
TGTGCCAGCAGTCAGACTAGCAGCTACGAGCAGTACTTC
>TRBD1|.|TRBV2|TRBJ1-1
CASRTDRAENPEAFF
TGTGCCAGCAGGACGGACAGGGCGGAAAACCCTGAAGCTTTCTTT
>.|.|TRBV20-1|TRBJ2-7
CSALGPEQYF
TGCAGTGCTCTTGGGCCCGAGCAGTACTTC
>TRBD1|.|TRBV15|TRBJ2-6
CATSEDRASGANVLTF
TGTGCCACCAGCGAAGACAGGGCCTCTGGGGCCAACGTCCTGACTTTC
>TRBD2|.|TRBV13|TRBJ2-5
CASSLLGLAGESQETQYF
TGTGCCAGCAGCTTACTGGGACTAGCGGGGGAGTCCCAAGAGACCCAGTACTTC
>.|once|TRBV18|TRBJ1-4
CASSLSGREKLFF
TGTGCCAGCTCACTATCAGGGCGGGAAAAACTGTTTTTT
>TRBD2|.|TRBV6-4|TRBJ2-1
CATPIAGGYNEQFF
TGTGCCACCCCAATAGCGGGGGGCTACAATGAGCAGTTCTTC
>.|.|TRBV9|TRBJ1-2
CASSVAADGDYGYTF
TGTGCCAGCAGCGTAGCGGCAGATGGGGACTATGGCTACACCTTC
>.|.|TRBV3-1/TRBV3-2|TRBJ1-2
CASSQEGITSYTF
TGTGCCAGCAGCCAAGAGGGGATCACGAGCTACACCTTC
>.|.|TRBV5-1|TRBJ1-1
CASSTVESLNTEAFF
TGCGCCAGCAGCACGGTCGAAAGCCTGAACACTGAAGCTTTCTTT
>.|.|TRBV9|TRBJ1-6
CASSVLPEISYNSPLHF
TGTGCCAGCAGCGTACTTCCCGAGATCTCCTATAATTCACCCCTCCACTTT
>.|.|TRBV2|TRBJ1-1
CASSPGPHTEAFF
TGTGCCAGCAGCCCCGGCCCGCACACTGAAGCTTTCTTT
>TRBD2|.|TRBV27|TRBJ2-7
CASSFTSASSYEQYF
TGTGCCAGCAGCTTTACTAGCGCTAGCTCCTACGAGCAGTACTTC
>TRBD2|.|TRBV10-3|TRBJ2-3
CAISVRGVTDTQYF
TGTGCCATCAGTGTACGGGGGGTCACAGATACGCAGTATTTT
>.|.|TRBV5-1|TRBJ2-1
CASSLGEGSSYNEQFF
TGCGCCAGCAGCTTGGGAGAGGGGTCTTCCTACAATGAGCAGTTCTTC
>.|few|TRBV12-3/TRBV12-4|TRBJ1-2
CASRTLSNYGYTF
TGTGCCAGCAGAACTCTTTCTAACTATGGCTACACCTTC
>TRBD2|.|TRBV18|TRBJ2-6
CASSPDAGGHSGANVLTF
TGTGCCAGCTCACCTGACGCGGGAGGACACTCTGGGGCCAACGTCCTGACTTTC
>TRBD1|.|TRBV7-9|TRBJ2-1
CASSSGQYNEQFF
TGTGCCAGCAGCTCGGGACAGTACAATGAGCAGTTCTTC
>.|.|TRBV7-9|TRBJ1-3
CASSNPQTPSGNTIYF
TGTGCCAGCAGCAACCCTCAAACTCCCTCTGGAAACACCATATATTTT
>.|.|TRBV5-8|TRBJ2-1
CASSSHRARDYNEQFF
TGTGCCAGCAGCTCTCACAGGGCCCGCGATTACAATGAGCAGTTCTTC
>.|.|TRBV7-9|TRBJ2-7
CASSQGTSGHEQYF
TGTGCCAGCAGCCAAGGGACCTCGGGCCACGAGCAGTACTTC
>.|.|TRBV6-6|TRBJ1-1
CASSYGRTEAFF
TGTGCCAGCAGTTACGGTCGGACTGAAGCTTTCTTT
>.|.|TRBV15|TRBJ1-1
CATSRAGGYTEAFF
TGTGCCACCAGCAGGGCGGGCGGTTACACTGAAGCTTTCTTT
>.|.|TRBV14|TRBJ1-2
CASSRGGGYTF
TGTGCCAGCAGCCGAGGGGGTGGCTACACCTTC
>.|.|TRBV19|TRBJ2-1
CATSDRRSSYNEQFF
TGTGCCACCTCGGATCGGCGGAGCTCCTACAATGAGCAGTTCTTC
>.|.|TRBV3-1/TRBV3-2|TRBJ2-2
CASSLTASAERDGELFF
TGTGCCAGCAGCCTTACCGCTAGCGCGGAGAGGGACGGGGAGCTGTTTTTT
>.|.|TRBV3-1/TRBV3-2|TRBJ2-3
CASSQAIQGPTQYF
TGTGCCAGCAGCCAAGCGATACAGGGACCTACGCAGTATTTT
>.|.|TRBV27|TRBJ2-7
CASKDYNRANEQYF
TGTGCCAGCAAAGACTATAACAGGGCAAACGAGCAGTACTTC
>.|.|TRBV6-6|TRBJ1-2
CASSSPEGIHGYTF
TGTGCCAGCAGTTCCCCAGAGGGTATTCATGGCTACACCTTC
>TRBD1|.|TRBV7-9|TRBJ1-1
CASSPQGLNTEAFF
TGTGCCAGCAGCCCACAGGGGCTTAACACTGAAGCTTTCTTT
>.|.|TRBV6-5|TRBJ1-2
CASRDYGYTF
TGTGCCAGCCGAGACTATGGCTACACCTTC
>.|few|TRBV25-1|TRBJ2-7
CASSEWVRGTYEQYF
TGTGCCAGCAGTGAATGGGTAAGGGGGACCTACGAGCAGTACTTC
>.|.|TRBV2|TRBJ1-2
CASSEDPYGYTF
TGTGCCAGCAGTGAAGATCCCTATGGCTACACCTTC
>TRBD1|.|TRBV7-6|TRBJ1-2
CASSFADRGSYGYTF
TGTGCCAGCAGCTTTGCCGACAGGGGCTCCTATGGCTACACCTTC
>.|once|TRBV11-1|TRBJ2-3
CASSLGGGVTDTQYF
TGTGCCAGCAGCTTGGGCGGAGGGGTCACAGATACGCAGTATTTT
>.|.|TRBV15|TRBJ2-1
CATSRDLRITEQFF
TGTGCCACCAGCCGTGACCTTAGGATCACTGAGCAGTTCTTC
>.|.|TRBV6-6|TRBJ1-1
CASRGVWTEAFF
TGTGCCAGCAGGGGAGTTTGGACTGAAGCTTTCTTT